Sequencing of this T cell receptor beta chain was carried out in a study of human T cells and chemical hapten exposure. TCRdb reanalysed the RACE reads using MiXCR and keeps one entry per CDR3 protein. The repertoire holds 180,000 or so distinct CDR3 sequences, with approximately 20% as singletons. Time point in this sample: patch test 1, 2 weeks after DPC sensitization. Sample treatment: therapeutic diphenylcyclopropenone sensitization with weekly scalp DPC. Material: whole blood, obtained in connection with sensitization to the hapten diphenylcyclopropenone (DPC). This TCR was recovered from a woman in her 50s with alopecia areata. Some clones in this sample may be carry-over from other donors' samples.

CDR3 sequence reads: CASSPMTSLVSTDTQYF. The CDR3 coding sequence is TGTGCCAGCAGCCCCATGACCTCACTAGTCAGCACAGATACGCAGTATTTT. The rearrangement uses TRBV7-9 and TRBJ2-3, with D possibly being TRBD2 (5 bases). There are 17 residues in the CDR3. CDR1 is SEHNR and CDR2 is FQNEAQ in the germline V gene (reference sequence). V dropped 5 bases and J dropped 0 bases, with 18 bases sitting between them.